This TCR beta chain was captured in a study of cytomegalovirus exposure and HLA in healthy donors (dated 2017 in TCRdb). Regarding the complete study: An earlier analysis of approximately 590 of the donors reported 250 to 300 Gb of sequence data and roughly 110 million unique TCR beta sequences from about 200 million T cells. About 280 gigabases of sequencing data and approximately 84 million unique TCR sequences were included in an early release covering 500 to 750 HLA-typed donors. Among the roughly 390 genotyped donors, approximately 81% belonged to the genetic ancestry cluster associated with self-reported Caucasian donors. The study aimed to test whether cataloging public T cell receptors could reveal signatures of past pathogen exposure. The T cell repertoires of roughly 660 subjects were profiled by immunosequencing and related to cytomegalovirus serostatus. In addition to the first cohort of 650 to 800 subjects, a separate validation cohort of approximately 110 different subjects was used. To predict cytomegalovirus infection status, the study combined high-throughput TCR immunosequencing, statistical association of individual TCRs with disease status, and machine learning. A later analysis re-examined previously published TCR beta repertoires from more than 650 donors and added high-resolution HLA genotyping to investigate patterns of TCR occurrence. The later analysis used no new phenotypic data to find candidate immune exposures, relying instead on TCR beta sequences and their occurrence across donors. In an earlier analysis of roughly 540 of the donors, high-throughput TCR beta sequencing was used to judge whether each TCR beta V gene segment behaved as functional or pseudogenic. Donor age, sex, ethnicity and CMV serostatus were compiled together with the repertoire data. Genome-wide SNP genotypes for about 55% of the 666 donors were used in a later genetic analysis, which treated that subset as a discovery cohort. All discovery cohort repertoires had been generated on a single sequencing platform. HLA typing covered class I and class II loci at four-digit resolution. The number of typed donors differed by locus: about 620-630 for A, B, C, DRB1 and DQB1; 500 to 550 for DQA1; some 610 for DPA1; and about 450 for DPB1. Four to six DR-DQ haplotypes were handled as single units for association and clustering, since linkage in the cohort was strong. Among a few hundred genotyped donors of the cohort, an average of 235,054 unique TCR beta nucleotide sequences were sequenced per donor, around 20% of them non-productive.

The cohort was made up of approximately 670 healthy bone marrow donors. At the time of sampling, all cohort members were nominally healthy, though unrecorded immune exposures were likely present. The donor was CMV seronegative and belonged to the group of over 300 seronegative cohort members. A peripheral blood sample was collected from each donor, and TCR beta sequencing was performed on peripheral blood mononuclear cells. Genomic DNA extraction from the blood cell samples was performed with the Qiagen DNeasy Blood Extraction Kit. The paper as a whole reports these results and caveats: While some public TCRs were present in many individuals, most TCR sequences turned up only very rarely across donors. Most CMV-associated TCR beta chains appeared to be HLA-restricted in a later analysis, and the HLA associations seemed to be driven largely by CMV exposure. In an earlier analysis of some 640 of the donors, most TCR beta V segments were observed in productive rearrangements about 87% or about 30% of the time, broadly matching IMGT annotations. The classifier was reported to diagnose cytomegalovirus status with high specificity and sensitivity in both the original and validation cohorts. HLA typing was unavailable for some donors at each locus, so association tests used only the typed subset. At a false discovery rate of 0.05, a later analysis linked some 17,000 TCR beta sequences to specific HLA alleles. In this cohort, only TCR beta chains were sequenced, and detectable features were limited by the absence of alpha or paired-chain data. A cluster of highly shared sequence variants was judged likely to be a technical artifact of the sequencing pipeline. A total of around 150 TCR beta chains were listed by the study as associated with cytomegalovirus. In a later analysis, HLA-associated TCR beta chains were found to be more clonally expanded and to have lower generation probabilities than equally common non-associated chains. Correlated functional status among segregating V segments might reflect linkage disequilibrium, but an unknown experimental factor could not be ruled out. Approximately 16 rarely observed V segments, including chromosome 9 orphons, were excluded from the earlier analysis of a few hundred of the donors because counts were too low. In a later analysis, TCR association rates were found to vary across HLA loci, with the most associated TCRs seen for DRB1 alleles and the fewest for HLA-C alleles. Three of the identified cytomegalovirus-associated TCR beta chains were confirmed in vitro to be specific for cytomegalovirus antigens. A later genetic analysis associated a missense DCLRE1C variant with V-gene and J-gene trimming of TCR beta chains, and an independent cohort replicated the association. It was suggested by the authors that the approach could potentially be generalized to other disease states and immunological phenotypes. A later analysis reported that several top co-occurrence clusters appeared linked to parvovirus B19, influenza, CMV and Epstein-Barr virus. A further reported finding was that TCR beta sequences accurately predicted the HLA-A and HLA-B alleles for most subjects in the first cohort. Presence/absence analyses assumed roughly uniform sequencing depth across donors, an assumption that may not hold. When HLA alleles, especially DR and DQ, strongly co-occurred, TCR associations were difficult to assign to individual alleles. According to a later genetic analysis, donors in an Asian-associated ancestry cluster had fewer N-insertions in productive TCRs than the approximately 630-donor mean. CMV serostatus was the only immune exposure information available for the cohort. The 87-base-pair reads could not distinguish some IMGT-functional V segments, including TRBV6-2 and TRBV6-3, so those segments were excluded.

Concerning this clone itself: No cognate antigen has been identified for it. No base quality information exists; no much larger clone differs at one position.

Libraries were made using the immunoSEQ multiplex PCR assay. A mixture of 60 forward primers for TCR Vbeta segments and 13 reverse primers for TCR Jbeta segments was used in the multiplex PCR. Amplification of the CDR3 region of rearranged TCR beta genes was performed with a multiplex PCR assay on genomic DNA. The Illumina HiSeq System was used to sequence the amplified TCR beta libraries as 87-base-pair reads. As for how the authors treated the data: In a later analysis, tens of millions of unique TCR beta chains were counted across the roughly 670 repertoires, and roughly 9.9 million of these chains were shared by at least two donors. To remove PCR and sequencing errors, raw reads were error-corrected and collapsed into unique sequences using a nearest-neighbor algorithm that merged closely related sequences. Alignment of CDR3 sequences to IMGT reference sequences was used to assign V, D and J gene segments. For a sequence to be retained, a match of at least six nucleotides to both a V gene segment and a J gene segment was required. Rearrangements were classified as productive when the CDR3 lacked stop codons and remained in frame with V and J, and all other rearrangements were classified as non-productive. Following IMGT convention, CDR3 was defined as the stretch from the second conserved V-encoded cysteine to the conserved J-encoded phenylalanine. In an earlier analysis of 587 of the donors, sequences lacking an unambiguous match to a single V gene segment were excluded. An earlier analysis of approximately 590 of the donors classified V segments as functional when productive rearrangements were above 56.7% and as segregating when the standard deviation between donors was above 5%. A statistical classification framework was developed to diagnose cytomegalovirus status using the catalog of TCR beta chain sequences. V and J gene assignment, in a later analysis, came from comparing TCR nucleotide sequences with IMGT/GENE-DB human TR gene sequences. The TCRdist pipeline was used in a later analysis to assign CDR3 sequences and most-parsimonious VDJ recombination scenarios. A later analysis defined each TCR beta chain by its CDR3 amino acid sequence plus V-gene family, and excluded reads lacking a unique V-gene family. A later analysis removed nearly 600 highly shared, low-generation-probability nucleotide sequences to deal with suspected cross-contamination and a sequencing artifact. In a later analysis, a clonal expansion index for each public chain was calculated from normalized within-repertoire ranks of inferred template counts. In a later analysis, generation probabilities were computed using a VDJ recombination model fitted to out-of-frame rearrangements, and the results were checked against IGoR. In a later analysis, hypergeometric tests were used to score TCR-TCR, TCR-HLA and TCR-CMV co-occurrence, with a repertoire-size bias correction applied to TCR pairs. To estimate false discovery rates, a later analysis permuted the HLA or CMV assignments 20 times. In a later analysis, co-occurring TCRs were grouped using DBSCAN, and TCRdist sequence similarity was added for clustering within HLA-allele-positive subsets. Repertoires with fewer than 30,000 or more than 120,000 public chains were left out of co-occurrence clustering, as were five repertoires with anomalous nucleotide sharing. TCRdb carries this immuneACCESS record with in-frame sequences only. Its versions omit some clonotypes, under half of them owing to an unresolved V gene in the studies checked, with the rest unexplained. Clone size and the V and J calls come from that table; the DNA yielded D and trimming. The sample records approximately 150,000 clones, roughly 70% of which are singletons. 2.8% of the sample goes to the ten largest clones.

Its CDR3 holds 16 amino acids, cysteine through phenylalanine. Only the CDR3 region is kept as DNA, spanning 48 bases read in frame from base 1. V and J are truncated by 3 bases and 0 bases respectively, leaving an intervening sequence of 16 bases. The germline V gene (reference sequence) specifies GTSNPN as CDR1 and SVGIG as CDR2. The sequence came from a woman in her 30s in good health and CMV-seronegative. Material: PBMCs. Recombination linked TRBV30 to TRBJ2-3, with TRBD2 tentatively as D gene (6 bases match). Here is the DNA: TGTGCCTGGAGCCCCGTATGGGGGGATAGCACAGATACGCAGTATTTT. This gives the protein CAWSPVWGDSTDTQYF.